This T cell receptor (beta chain) was sequenced for a study of blood T cell repertoires in COVID-19. Study information: Some COVID-19 samples were acute and others convalescent; all came from the United States, Italy and Spain.

In the original workflow: How many nucleated cells were present was estimated from reference gene primer amplification. Here immunoSEQ multiplex PCR was the method, and the copy in TCRdb shows in-frame clones only, minus some. The V and J calls and clone size come from that table; D and trimming were worked out from the DNA. The table shows 120,000 to 150,000 clones, with roughly 79% occurring only once. Germline V gene lookup returns CDR1 SGHTS and CDR2 YDEGEE. The CDR3 is made up of 15 amino acids. Trimming removed 4 bases at V and 0 bases at J, with 13 bases between. The sequencing sample was made of peripheral blood. The clonotype was recovered from a human donor with acute or convalescent COVID-19. The donor label of this sample is uncertain. The chain carries TRBV5-8 and TRBJ1-1; the D is unclear. This CDR3 is CASSHPPSMNTEAFF. For the CDR3, the DNA is TGTGCCAGCAGCCATCCCCCGAGCATGAACACTGAAGCTTTCTTT.